The rows below give T cell receptor beta chains drawn from one sample of a study of identical twins. One entry per CDR3 protein, called by TCRdb with MiXCR from the 5' RACE reads. Of 300,000 to 350,000 distinct CDR3 sequences listed, roughly an eighth are singletons. The same sample was also used in a study of yellow fever vaccine responses in identical twins.

Sequenced input: CD8+ T cells sorted from blood. The receptors stem from a woman aged 18-35 years in good health. CDR3s include the opening cysteine and the closing phenylalanine or tryptophan. Rows may omit the clone size; those that give it use once, few, many or a size class.

clone size: few
J gene: TRBJ2-5
V gene: TRBV11-2
CDR3 protein: CASSFPLSGGQETQYF

clone size: few
J gene: TRBJ2-3
V gene: TRBV9
CDR3 protein: CASSPSPTDTQYF

clone size: NA
J gene: TRBJ2-1
V gene: TRBV12-3/TRBV12-4
CDR3 protein: CASSFRGSEQFF

clone size: few
J gene: TRBJ2-1
V gene: TRBV27
CDR3 protein: CASSHEGPPSSYNEQFF

clone size: once
J gene: TRBJ2-7
V gene: TRBV20-1
CDR3 protein: CSARDRTGASYEQYF

clone size: many
J gene: TRBJ2-2
V gene: TRBV27
CDR3 protein: CASSGRNTGELFF

clone size: few
J gene: TRBJ2-2
V gene: TRBV2
CDR3 protein: CASSAQGRDTGELFF

clone size: many
J gene: TRBJ1-5
V gene: TRBV12-3/TRBV12-4
CDR3 protein: CASSLEVFQPQHF

clone size: NA
J gene: TRBJ2-1
V gene: TRBV12-3/TRBV12-4
CDR3 protein: CASSITSGGYNEQFF

clone size: NA
J gene: TRBJ2-4
V gene: TRBV7-9
CDR3 protein: CASSIGTSEAKNIQYF

clone size: few
J gene: TRBJ1-1
V gene: TRBV14
CDR3 protein: CASSQEGYRANTEAFF

clone size: NA
J gene: TRBJ2-3
V gene: TRBV29-1
CDR3 protein: CSVDPSGRGTDTQYF

clone size: many
J gene: TRBJ2-3
V gene: TRBV12-3/TRBV12-4
CDR3 protein: CASSPLGGDTDTQYF

clone size: many
J gene: TRBJ2-1
V gene: TRBV24-1
CDR3 protein: CATSDGARPYNEQFF

clone size: few
J gene: TRBJ2-1
V gene: TRBV12-5
CDR3 protein: CASGSEGRFISYNEQFF

clone size: NA
J gene: TRBJ2-1
V gene: TRBV5-1
CDR3 protein: CASSLSGTGFFNEQFF

clone size: NA
J gene: TRBJ2-3
V gene: TRBV2
CDR3 protein: CASSEAEAEDTQYF

clone size: few
J gene: TRBJ2-2
V gene: TRBV6-2/TRBV6-3
CDR3 protein: CASKFDRGRGTGELFF

clone size: NA
J gene: TRBJ2-2
V gene: TRBV20-1
CDR3 protein: CSATLTGELFF

clone size: few
J gene: TRBJ2-1
V gene: TRBV10-2
CDR3 protein: CASSGPSGTYNEQFF

clone size: NA
J gene: TRBJ2-1
V gene: TRBV27
CDR3 protein: CASSLSTSGPYNEQFF

clone size: few
J gene: TRBJ2-7
V gene: TRBV24-1
CDR3 protein: CATSDQTGTGDYEQYF

clone size: NA
J gene: TRBJ1-2
V gene: TRBV14
CDR3 protein: CASSQGLGAGYTF

clone size: few
J gene: TRBJ1-1
V gene: TRBV12-3/TRBV12-4
CDR3 protein: CASSRERTEAFF

clone size: many
J gene: TRBJ2-2
V gene: TRBV9
CDR3 protein: CASSVAGELFF

clone size: once
J gene: TRBJ2-1
V gene: TRBV3-1
CDR3 protein: CASSPRLMDRVYNEQFF

clone size: few
J gene: TRBJ2-3
V gene: TRBV24-1
CDR3 protein: CATGASGPVMPYTQYF

clone size: once
J gene: TRBJ2-3
V gene: TRBV18
CDR3 protein: CASSPSGAPDTQYF

clone size: few
J gene: TRBJ2-1
V gene: TRBV9
CDR3 protein: CASSALAFDEQFF

clone size: many
J gene: TRBJ2-2
V gene: TRBV6-1
CDR3 protein: CASRTGYTGELFF

clone size: few
J gene: TRBJ1-1
V gene: TRBV7-8
CDR3 protein: CASSLDWTGRNTEAFF

clone size: NA
J gene: TRBJ2-5
V gene: TRBV7-9
CDR3 protein: CASSPMGQETQYF

clone size: many
J gene: TRBJ2-1
V gene: TRBV5-6
CDR3 protein: CASSLRAGSSYNEQFF